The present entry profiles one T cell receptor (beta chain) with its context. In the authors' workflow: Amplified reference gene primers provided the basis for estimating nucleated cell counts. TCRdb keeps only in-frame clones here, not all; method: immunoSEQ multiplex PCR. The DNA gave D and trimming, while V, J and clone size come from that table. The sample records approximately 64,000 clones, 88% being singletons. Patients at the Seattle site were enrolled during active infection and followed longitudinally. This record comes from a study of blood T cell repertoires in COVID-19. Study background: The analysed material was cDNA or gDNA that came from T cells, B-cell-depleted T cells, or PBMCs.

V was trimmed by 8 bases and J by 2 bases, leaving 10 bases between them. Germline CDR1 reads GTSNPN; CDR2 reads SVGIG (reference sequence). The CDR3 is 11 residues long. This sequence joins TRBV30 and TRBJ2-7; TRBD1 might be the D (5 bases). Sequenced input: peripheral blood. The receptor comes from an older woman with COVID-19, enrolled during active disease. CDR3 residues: CAGASPYEQYF. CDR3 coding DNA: TGTGCCGGGGCCAGTCCCTACGAGCAGTACTTC.